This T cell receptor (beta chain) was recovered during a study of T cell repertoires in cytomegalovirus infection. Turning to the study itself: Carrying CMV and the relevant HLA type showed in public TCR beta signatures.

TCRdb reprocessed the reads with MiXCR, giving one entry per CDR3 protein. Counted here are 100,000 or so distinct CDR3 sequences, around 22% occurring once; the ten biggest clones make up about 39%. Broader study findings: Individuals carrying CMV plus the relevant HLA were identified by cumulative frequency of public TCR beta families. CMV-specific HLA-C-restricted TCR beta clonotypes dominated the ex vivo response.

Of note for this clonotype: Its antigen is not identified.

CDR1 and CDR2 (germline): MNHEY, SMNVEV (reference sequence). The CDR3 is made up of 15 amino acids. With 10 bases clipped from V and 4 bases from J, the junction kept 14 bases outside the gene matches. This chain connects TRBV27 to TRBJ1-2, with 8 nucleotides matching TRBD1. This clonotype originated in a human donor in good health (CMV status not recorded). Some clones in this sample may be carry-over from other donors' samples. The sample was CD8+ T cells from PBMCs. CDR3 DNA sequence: TGTGCCACCCAACGGGGGGCAGGGGGCGGCTATGGCTACACCTTC. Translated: CATQRGAGGGYGYTF.